What follows describes a single T cell receptor beta chain. It has no known antigen specificity. The data derive from a study of T cell clusters in autoimmune cytopenias (dated by TCRdb to between 2018 and 2021). As for the study more broadly: Among healthy donor controls, the mean age was approximately 56 years, the median age was roughly 58 years, and about 55% of the roughly 45 were female. Per sample, TRB sequencing gave a median depth of about 53,000 reads and a median of about 2,300 distinct TRB clonotypes. TRB and IGH repertoires from peripheral blood were sequenced in autoimmune cytopenia patients at active disease and during treatment follow-up, with healthy, CLL and autoimmune hepatitis controls included alongside. The goal of the study was to determine whether autoimmune cytopenia patients have a disease-specific immune repertoire signature that could serve as a blood-based biomarker. Controls were approximately 23 age-matched healthy donors for primary cytopenia and around 13 age-matched CLL patients for secondary cytopenia. Autoimmune hepatitis repertoires were compared against 20 to 25 age- and sex-matched healthy donors.

Broader findings and caveats from the paper: The GLIPH analysis suggested a lack of physiological T cell clusters in primary autoimmune cytopenia patients, since around 56 clusters were exclusive to healthy donors whereas some 15 were exclusive to patients. In the comparison of secondary cytopenia with CLL, no cluster-lack signature showed up, apparently because the dominant lymphoma-associated repertoire masked the signature. The T cell clusters were defined only in silico, and the functional role of the clusters was left to be validated experimentally. Healthy donors showed approximately 3.3-fold more exclusive TRB clusters than active autoimmune hepatitis patients, consistent with an autoimmunity-wide signature. TRB repertoire shifts, with less even repertoires observed in secondary cytopenia and CLL, were mostly attributed to lymphoma bias rather than autoimmunity.

The CDR3 numbers 13 residues from cysteine through phenylalanine. DNA was not recorded. For each sample, TRB amplification used about 270 ng of peripheral blood genomic DNA, equal to roughly 38,000 genome equivalents. TRB rearrangements were amplified by multiplex PCR following a touch-down protocol, with the TRB-A and TRB-B primer pools mixed in one tube. Illumina adapters and sample indices were attached to the amplicons through two consecutive PCR reactions using Phusion HS II polymerase. After gel purification with the NucleoSpin Gel and PCR Clean-up kit, the amplicons were quantified by Qubit and checked for quality on an Agilent 2100 Bioanalyzer. Libraries were sequenced on an Illumina MiSeq using 600-cycle, single-indexed, paired-end runs. For the original study's pipeline: TRB reads were aligned and assembled with MiXCR version 2.1.12 using the default MiXCR reference library. A clone was defined by each unique CDR3 nucleotide sequence, and the analysis included only productive sequences with two or more reads. Repertoire diversity was assessed by alpha-parameterized diversity profiles (alpha 0 to 5), including Shannon (alpha 1) and Simpson (alpha 2) indices, computed with an R script. Combinatorial TRB VJ usage was calculated with the tcR package and was compared between cohorts by principal component analysis performed with ade4. GLIPH was used to cluster TCRbeta CDR3s in pairs of cohorts matched for age and read depth, and a Wilcoxon test was used to compare cluster frequencies. TCRdb reprocessed the reads and provides one entry for every CDR3 protein sequence; no DNA is given. The V and J calls and clone size are TCRdb's, not the authors'. The sample table includes 5,500 to 7,500 distinct CDR3 sequences. The biggest ten clones account for approximately 8.9% of the sample.

These same records also appear under a second study, on T cell repertoires in aging, cancer and after chemotherapy. The second study's authors report: Donors were distributed across six age groups ranging from 30 or younger to 70 or older, with at least three individuals included per group. TCR repertoires from healthy donor controls were recorded over periods of several months to years and showed clear clonal overlap between repeated samplings. In total, the full dataset held 8.5 million to 9.5 million TCR reads. Compared with age-matched healthy donors, untreated patients with hematological or solid cancers had significantly lower TCR diversity and higher clonality in blood. Declining TCR diversity with age in healthy donors was mainly explained by loss of richness; in cancer patients, loss of evenness also contributed. Median generation probability increased over the chemotherapy interval in both cancer cohorts, suggesting repertoire reconstitution through rebound thymic output. According to the authors, the repertoire data do not permit conclusions about immunological memory after chemotherapy. To look at immunoaging and at how T cells reconstitute after chemotherapy, the study profiled TCR beta repertoires in peripheral blood from both healthy donors and cancer patients. The cohort comprised around 220 cancer patients, 94 with hematological and 110 to 130 with solid cancers, plus 95 healthy donors as a reference group. Processing of the TRB sequences was carried out with MiXCR versions 2.12 and 3.0.5. Shannon diversity, evenness, clonality (one minus evenness), and alpha-parameterized diversity profiles from alpha 0 to 5 were included as repertoire metrics. Generation probabilities of clones in paired pre- and post-chemotherapy samples were computed with the IGoR algorithm.

The sample was peripheral blood. This receptor chain uses TRBV12-3 or TRBV12-4 and TRBJ1-1; TCRdb gives TRBD1 as the D gene, but with no DNA this cannot be confirmed. This clonotype was sampled from a human donor in good health. The CDR3 protein is CASSNRVEGEAFF.